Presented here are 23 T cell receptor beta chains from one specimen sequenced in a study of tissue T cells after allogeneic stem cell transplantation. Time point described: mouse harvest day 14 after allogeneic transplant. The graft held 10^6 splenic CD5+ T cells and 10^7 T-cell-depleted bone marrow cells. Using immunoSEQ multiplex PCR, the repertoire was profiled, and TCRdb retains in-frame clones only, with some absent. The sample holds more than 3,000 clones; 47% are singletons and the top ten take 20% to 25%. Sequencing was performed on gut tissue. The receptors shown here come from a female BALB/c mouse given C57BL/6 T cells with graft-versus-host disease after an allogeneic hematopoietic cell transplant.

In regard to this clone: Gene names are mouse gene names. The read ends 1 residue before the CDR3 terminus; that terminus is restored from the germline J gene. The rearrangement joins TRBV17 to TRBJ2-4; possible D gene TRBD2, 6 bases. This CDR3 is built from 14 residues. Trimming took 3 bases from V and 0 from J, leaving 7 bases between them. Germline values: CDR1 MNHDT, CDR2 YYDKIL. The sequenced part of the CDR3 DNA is TGTGCTAGCAGTAGTTGGGGGAGTCAAAACACCTTGTAC. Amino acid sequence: CASSSWGSQNTLY. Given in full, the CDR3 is CASSSWGSQNTLYF.

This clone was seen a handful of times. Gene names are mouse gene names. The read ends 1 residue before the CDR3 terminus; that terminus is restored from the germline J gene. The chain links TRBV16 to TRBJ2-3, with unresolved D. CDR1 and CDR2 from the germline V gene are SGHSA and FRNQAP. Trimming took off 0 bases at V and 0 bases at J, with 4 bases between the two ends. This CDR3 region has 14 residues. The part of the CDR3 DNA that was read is TGTGCAAGCAGCTTAGAGTCTAGTGCAGAAACGCTGTAT. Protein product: CASSLESSAETLY. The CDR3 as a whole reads CASSLESSAETLYF.

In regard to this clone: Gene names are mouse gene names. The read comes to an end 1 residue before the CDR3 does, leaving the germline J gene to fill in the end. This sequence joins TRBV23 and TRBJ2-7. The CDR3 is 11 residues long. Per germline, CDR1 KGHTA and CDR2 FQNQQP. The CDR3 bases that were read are TGCTCCAGCAGTCGGGATTTTGAACAGTAC. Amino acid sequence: CSSSRDFEQY. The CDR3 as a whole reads CSSSRDFEQYF.

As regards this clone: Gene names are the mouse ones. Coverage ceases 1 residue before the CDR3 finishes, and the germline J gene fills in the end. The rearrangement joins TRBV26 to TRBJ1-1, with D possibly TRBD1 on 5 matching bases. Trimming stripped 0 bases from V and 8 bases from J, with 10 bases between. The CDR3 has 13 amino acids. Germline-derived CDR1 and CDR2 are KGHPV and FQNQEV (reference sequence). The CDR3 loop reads CASSLSWEGEVFF. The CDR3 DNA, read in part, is TGTGCCAGCAGTCTGTCGTGGGAGGGGGAAGTCTTC.

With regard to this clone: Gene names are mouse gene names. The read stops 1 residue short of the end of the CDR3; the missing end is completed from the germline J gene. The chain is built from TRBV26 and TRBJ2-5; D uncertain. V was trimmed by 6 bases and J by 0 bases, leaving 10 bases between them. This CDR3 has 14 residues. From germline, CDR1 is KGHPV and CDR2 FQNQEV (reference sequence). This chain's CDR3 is CASRDRVNQDTQYF. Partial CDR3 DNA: TGTGCCAGCAGGGACCGAGTTAACCAAGACACCCAGTAC.

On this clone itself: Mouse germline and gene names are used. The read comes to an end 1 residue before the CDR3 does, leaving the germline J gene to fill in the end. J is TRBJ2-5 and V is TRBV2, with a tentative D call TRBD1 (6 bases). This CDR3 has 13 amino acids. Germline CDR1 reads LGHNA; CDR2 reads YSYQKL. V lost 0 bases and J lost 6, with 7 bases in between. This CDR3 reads CASSQEQGDTQYF. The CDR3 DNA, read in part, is TGTGCCAGCAGCCAAGAGCAGGGGGACACCCAGTAC.

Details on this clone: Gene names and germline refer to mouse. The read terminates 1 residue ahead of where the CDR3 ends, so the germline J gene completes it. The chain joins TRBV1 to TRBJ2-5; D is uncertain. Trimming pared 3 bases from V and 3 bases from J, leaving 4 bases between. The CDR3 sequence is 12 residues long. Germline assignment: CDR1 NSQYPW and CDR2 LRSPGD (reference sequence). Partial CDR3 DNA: TGCACCTGCAGTGCCTCTCAAGACACCCAGTAC. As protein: CTCSASQDTQY. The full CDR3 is CTCSASQDTQYF.

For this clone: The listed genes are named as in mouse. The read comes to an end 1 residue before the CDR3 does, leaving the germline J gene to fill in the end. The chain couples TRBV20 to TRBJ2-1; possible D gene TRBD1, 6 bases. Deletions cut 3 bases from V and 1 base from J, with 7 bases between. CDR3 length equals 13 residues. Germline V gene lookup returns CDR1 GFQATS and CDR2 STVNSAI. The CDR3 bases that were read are TGTGGTGCTAGAAGGGGGAACTATGCTGAGCAGTTC. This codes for CGARRGNYAEQF. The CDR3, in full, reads CGARRGNYAEQFF.

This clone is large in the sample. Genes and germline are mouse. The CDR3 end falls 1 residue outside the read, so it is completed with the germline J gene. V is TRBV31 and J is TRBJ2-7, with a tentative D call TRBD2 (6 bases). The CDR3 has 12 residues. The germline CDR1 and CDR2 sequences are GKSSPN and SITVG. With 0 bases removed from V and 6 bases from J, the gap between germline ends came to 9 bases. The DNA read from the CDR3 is TGTGCCTGGAGTCTAGTGGGGGTTGAACAGTAC. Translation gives CAWSLVGVEQY. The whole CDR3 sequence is CAWSLVGVEQYF. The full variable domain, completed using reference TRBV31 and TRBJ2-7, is AQTIHQWPVAEIKAVGSPLSLGCTIKGKSSPNLYWYWQATGGTLQQLFYSITVGQVESVVQLNLSASRPKDDQFILSTEKLLLSHSGFYLCAWSLVGVEQYFGPGTRLTVL.

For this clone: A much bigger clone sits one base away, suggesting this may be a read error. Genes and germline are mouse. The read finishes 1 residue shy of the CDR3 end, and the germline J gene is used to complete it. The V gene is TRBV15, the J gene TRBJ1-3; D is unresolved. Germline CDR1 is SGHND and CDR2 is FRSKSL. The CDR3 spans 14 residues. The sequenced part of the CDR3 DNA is TGTGCCAGCAGTTTAGGCGATTCTGGAAGTACGCTCTAT. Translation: CASSLGDSGSTLY. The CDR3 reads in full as CASSLGDSGSTLYF.

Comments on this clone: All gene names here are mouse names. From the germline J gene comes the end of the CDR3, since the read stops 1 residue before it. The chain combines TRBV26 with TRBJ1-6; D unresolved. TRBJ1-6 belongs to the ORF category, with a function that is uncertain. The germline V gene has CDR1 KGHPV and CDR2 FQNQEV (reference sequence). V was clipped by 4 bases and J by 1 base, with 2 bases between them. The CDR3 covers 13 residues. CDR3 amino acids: CASSRSYNSPLYF. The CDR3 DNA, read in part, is TGTGCCAGCAGTCGATCCTATAATTCGCCCCTCTAC.

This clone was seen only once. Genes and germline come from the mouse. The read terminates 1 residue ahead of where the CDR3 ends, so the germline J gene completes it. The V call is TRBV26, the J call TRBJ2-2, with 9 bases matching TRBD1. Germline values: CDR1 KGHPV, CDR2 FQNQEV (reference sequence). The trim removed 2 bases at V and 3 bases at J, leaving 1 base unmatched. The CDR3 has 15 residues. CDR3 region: CASSLGQGYTGQLYF. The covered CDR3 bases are TGTGCCAGCAGTCTGGGACAGGGGTACACCGGGCAGCTCTAC.

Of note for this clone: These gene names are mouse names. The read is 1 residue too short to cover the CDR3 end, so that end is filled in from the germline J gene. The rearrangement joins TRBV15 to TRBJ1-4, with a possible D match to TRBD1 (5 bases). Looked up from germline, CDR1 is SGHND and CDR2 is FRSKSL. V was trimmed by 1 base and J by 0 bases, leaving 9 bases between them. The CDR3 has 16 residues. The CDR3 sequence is CASSLGGGISNERLFF. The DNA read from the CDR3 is TGTGCCAGCAGTTTAGGGGGGGGGATTTCCAACGAAAGATTATTT.

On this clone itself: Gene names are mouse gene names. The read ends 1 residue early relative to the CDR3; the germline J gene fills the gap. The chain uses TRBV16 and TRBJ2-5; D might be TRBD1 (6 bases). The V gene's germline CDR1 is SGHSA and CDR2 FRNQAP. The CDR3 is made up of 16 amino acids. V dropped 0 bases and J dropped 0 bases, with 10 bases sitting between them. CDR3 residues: CASSLEGRGNQDTQYF. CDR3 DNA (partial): TGTGCAAGCAGCTTAGAGGGCAGGGGTAACCAAGACACCCAGTAC.

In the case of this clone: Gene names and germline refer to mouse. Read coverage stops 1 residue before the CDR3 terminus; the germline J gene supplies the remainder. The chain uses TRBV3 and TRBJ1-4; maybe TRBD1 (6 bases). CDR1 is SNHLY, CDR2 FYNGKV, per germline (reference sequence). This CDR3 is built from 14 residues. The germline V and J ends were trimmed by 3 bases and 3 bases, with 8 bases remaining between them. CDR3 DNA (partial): TGTGCCAGCAGCTTGCGGGGGCCCAACGAAAGATTATTT. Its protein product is CASSLRGPNERLF. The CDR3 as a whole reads CASSLRGPNERLFF.

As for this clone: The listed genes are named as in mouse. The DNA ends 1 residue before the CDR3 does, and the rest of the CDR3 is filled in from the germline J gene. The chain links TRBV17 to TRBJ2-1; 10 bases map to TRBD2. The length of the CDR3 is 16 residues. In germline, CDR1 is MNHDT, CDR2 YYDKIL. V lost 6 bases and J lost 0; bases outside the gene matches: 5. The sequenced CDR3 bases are TGTGCTAGCAGAGCTGGGGGGGCCCTTAACTATGCTGAGCAGTTC. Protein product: CASRAGGALNYAEQF. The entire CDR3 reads CASRAGGALNYAEQFF.

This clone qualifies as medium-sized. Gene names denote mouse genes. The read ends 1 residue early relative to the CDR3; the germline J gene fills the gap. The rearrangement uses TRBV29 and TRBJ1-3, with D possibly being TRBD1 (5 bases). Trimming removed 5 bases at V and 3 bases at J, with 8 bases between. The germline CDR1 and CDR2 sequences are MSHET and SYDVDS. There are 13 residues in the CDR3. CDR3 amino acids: CASSPGYGNTLYF. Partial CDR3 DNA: TGTGCTAGCAGTCCAGGGTATGGAAATACGCTCTAT.

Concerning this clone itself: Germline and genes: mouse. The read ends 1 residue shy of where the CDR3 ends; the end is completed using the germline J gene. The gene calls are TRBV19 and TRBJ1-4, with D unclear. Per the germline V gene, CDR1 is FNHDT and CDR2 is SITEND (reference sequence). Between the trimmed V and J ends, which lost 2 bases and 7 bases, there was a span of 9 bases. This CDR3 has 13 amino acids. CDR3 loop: CASSINRPERLFF. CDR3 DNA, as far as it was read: TGTGCCAGCAGTATTAACAGACCCGAAAGATTATTT.

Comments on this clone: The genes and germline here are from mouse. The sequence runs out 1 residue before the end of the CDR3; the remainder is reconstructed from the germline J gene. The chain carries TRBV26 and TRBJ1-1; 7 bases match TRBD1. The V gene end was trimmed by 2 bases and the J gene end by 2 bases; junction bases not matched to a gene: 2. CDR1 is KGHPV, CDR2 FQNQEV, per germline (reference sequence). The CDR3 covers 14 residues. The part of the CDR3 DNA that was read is TGTGCCAGCAGTCTGGAGGGGGCTAACACAGAAGTCTTC. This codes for CASSLEGANTEVF. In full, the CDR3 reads CASSLEGANTEVFF.

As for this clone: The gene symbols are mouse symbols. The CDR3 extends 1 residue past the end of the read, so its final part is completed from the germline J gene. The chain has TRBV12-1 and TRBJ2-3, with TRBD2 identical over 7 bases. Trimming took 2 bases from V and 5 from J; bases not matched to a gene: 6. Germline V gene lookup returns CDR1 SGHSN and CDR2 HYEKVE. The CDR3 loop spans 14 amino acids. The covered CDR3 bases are TGTGCCAGCTCTCGGGGGGGAAGGGGAGAAACGCTGTAT. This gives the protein CASSRGGRGETLY. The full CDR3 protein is CASSRGGRGETLYF.

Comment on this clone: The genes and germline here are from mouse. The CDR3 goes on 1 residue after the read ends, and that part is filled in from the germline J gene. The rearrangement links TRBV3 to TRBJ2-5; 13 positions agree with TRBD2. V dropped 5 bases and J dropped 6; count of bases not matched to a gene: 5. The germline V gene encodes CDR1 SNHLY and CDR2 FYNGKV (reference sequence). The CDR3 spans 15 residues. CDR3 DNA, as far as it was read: TGTGCCAGCAGCCCCGGACTGGGGGGGCGGGACACCCAGTAC. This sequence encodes CASSPGLGGRDTQY. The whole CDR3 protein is CASSPGLGGRDTQYF.

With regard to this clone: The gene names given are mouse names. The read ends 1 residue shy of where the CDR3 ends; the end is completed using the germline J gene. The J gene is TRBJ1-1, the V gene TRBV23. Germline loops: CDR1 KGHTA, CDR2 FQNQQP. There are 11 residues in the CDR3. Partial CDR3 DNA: TGCTCCAGCAGCCTAAACACAGAAGTCTTC. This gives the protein CSSSLNTEVF. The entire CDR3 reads CSSSLNTEVFF.

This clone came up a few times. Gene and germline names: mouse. CDR3 residues: CTCSADLAGGVFF. CDR3 DNA (partial): TGCACCTGCAGTGCAGATTTGGCAGGGGGAGTCTTC. The rearrangement uses TRBV1 and TRBJ1-1; 7 nucleotides match TRBD1. Read coverage stops 1 residue before the CDR3 terminus; the germline J gene supplies the remainder. The V segment lost 0 bases and the J segment 10 bases; nucleotides outside the gene matches: 5. Germline lookup yields CDR1 NSQYPW and CDR2 LRSPGD (reference sequence). The CDR3 is made up of 13 amino acids.